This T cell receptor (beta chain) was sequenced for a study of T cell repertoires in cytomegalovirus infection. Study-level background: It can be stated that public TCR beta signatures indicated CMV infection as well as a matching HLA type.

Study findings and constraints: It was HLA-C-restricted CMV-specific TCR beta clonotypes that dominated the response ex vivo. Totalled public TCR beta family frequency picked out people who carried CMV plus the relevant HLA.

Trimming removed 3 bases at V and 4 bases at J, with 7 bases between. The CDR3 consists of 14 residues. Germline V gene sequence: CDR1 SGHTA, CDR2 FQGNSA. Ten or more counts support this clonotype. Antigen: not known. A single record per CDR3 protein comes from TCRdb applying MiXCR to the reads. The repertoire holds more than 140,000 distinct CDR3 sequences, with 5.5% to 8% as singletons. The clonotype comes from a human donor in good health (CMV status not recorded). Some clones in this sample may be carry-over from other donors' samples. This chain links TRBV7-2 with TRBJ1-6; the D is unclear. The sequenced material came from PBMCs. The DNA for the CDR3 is TGTGCCAGCAGCTTCCAAGGGTATAATTCACCCCTCCACTTT. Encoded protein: CASSFQGYNSPLHF.